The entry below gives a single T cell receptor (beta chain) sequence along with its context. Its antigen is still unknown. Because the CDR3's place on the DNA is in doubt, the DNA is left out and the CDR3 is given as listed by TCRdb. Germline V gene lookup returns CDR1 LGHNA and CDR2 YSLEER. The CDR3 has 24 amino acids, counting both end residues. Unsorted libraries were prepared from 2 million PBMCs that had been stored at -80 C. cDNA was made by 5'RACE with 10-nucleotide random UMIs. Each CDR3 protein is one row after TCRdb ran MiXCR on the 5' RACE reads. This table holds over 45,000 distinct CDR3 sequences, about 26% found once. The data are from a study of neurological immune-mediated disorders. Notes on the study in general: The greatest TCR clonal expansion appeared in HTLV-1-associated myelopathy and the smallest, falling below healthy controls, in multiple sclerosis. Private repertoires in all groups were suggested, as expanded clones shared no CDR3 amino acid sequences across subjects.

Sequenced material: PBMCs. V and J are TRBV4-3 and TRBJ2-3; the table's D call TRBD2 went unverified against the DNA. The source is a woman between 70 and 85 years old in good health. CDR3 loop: CASRLEAGGSYEQYFGPGTDTQYF.